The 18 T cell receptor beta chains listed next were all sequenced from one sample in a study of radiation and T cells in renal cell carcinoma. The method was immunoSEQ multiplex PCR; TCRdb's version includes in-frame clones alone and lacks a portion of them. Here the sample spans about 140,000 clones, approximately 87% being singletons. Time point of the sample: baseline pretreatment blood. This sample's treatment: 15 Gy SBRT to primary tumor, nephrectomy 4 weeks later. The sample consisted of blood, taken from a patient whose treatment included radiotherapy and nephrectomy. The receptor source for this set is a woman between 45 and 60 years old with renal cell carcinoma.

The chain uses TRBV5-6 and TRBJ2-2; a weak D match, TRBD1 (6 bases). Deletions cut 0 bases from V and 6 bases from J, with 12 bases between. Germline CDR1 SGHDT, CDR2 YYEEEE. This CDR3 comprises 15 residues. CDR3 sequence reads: CASSLGTVRAGELFF. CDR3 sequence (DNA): TGTGCCAGCAGCTTGGGGACAGTCCGGGCCGGGGAGCTGTTTTTT. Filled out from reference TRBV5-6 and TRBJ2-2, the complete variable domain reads DAGVTQSPTHLIKTRGQQVTLRCSPKSGHDTVSWYQQALGQGPQFIFQYYEEEERQRGNFPDRFSGHQFPNYSSELNVNALLLGDSALYLCASSLGTVRAGELFFGEGSRLTVL.

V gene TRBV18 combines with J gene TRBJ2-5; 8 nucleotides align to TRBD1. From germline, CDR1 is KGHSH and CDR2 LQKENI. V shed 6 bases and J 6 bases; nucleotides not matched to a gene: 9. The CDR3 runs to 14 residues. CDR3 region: CASSAQGAAQTQYF. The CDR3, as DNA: TGTGCCAGCTCCGCCCAGGGGGCCGCCCAGACCCAGTACTTC.

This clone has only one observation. As DNA, the CDR3 is TGTGCCAGCAGCAGTGGGGTTTACTACGAGCAGTACTTC. This translates into CASSSGVYYEQYF. This chain joins TRBV7-2 and TRBJ2-7; D is ambiguous. The CDR3 length is 13 residues. V was trimmed by 5 bases and J by 3 bases, leaving 11 bases between them. Germline V CDR1 and CDR2: SGHTA, FQGNSA.

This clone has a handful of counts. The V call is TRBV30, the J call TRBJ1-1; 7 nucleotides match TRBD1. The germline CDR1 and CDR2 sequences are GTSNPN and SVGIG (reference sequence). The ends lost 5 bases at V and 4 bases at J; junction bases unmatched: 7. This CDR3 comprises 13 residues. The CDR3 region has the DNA TGTGCCTGGGGGATGGCAGGGGGCACTGAAGCTTTCTTT. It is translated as CAWGMAGGTEAFF.

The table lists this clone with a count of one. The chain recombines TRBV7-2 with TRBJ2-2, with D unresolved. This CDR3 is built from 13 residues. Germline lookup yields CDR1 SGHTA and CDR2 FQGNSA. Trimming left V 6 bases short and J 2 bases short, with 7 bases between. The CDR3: CASSRTNTGELFF. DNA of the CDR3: TGTGCCAGCAGTCGCACTAACACCGGGGAGCTGTTTTTT.

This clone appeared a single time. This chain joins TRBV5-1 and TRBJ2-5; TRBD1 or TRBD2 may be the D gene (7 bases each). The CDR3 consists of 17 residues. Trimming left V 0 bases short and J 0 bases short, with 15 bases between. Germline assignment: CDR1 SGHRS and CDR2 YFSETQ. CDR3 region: CASSLDRGGQHQETQYF. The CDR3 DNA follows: TGCGCCAGCAGCTTGGATAGGGGGGGACAGCACCAAGAGACCCAGTACTTC.

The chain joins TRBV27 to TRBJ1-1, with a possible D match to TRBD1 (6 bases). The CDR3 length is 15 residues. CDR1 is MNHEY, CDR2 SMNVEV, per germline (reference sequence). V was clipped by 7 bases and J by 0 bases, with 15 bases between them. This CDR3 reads CASTRPGEMNTEAFF. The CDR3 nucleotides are TGTGCCAGCACTCGACCAGGGGAGATGAACACTGAAGCTTTCTTT.

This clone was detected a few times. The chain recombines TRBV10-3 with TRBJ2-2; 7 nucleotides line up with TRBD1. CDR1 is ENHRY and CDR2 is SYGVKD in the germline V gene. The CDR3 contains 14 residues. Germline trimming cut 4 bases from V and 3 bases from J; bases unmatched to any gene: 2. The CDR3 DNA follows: TGTGCCATCAGTGTCCAGGGGGACACCGGGGAGCTGTTTTTT. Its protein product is CAISVQGDTGELFF.

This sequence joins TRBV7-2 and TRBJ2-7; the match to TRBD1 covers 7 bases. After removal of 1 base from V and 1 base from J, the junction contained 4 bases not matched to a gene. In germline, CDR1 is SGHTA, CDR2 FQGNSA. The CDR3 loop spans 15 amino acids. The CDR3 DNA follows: TGTGCCAGCAGCTTAGATCAGGGGGTGTCCTACGAGCAGTACTTC. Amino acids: CASSLDQGVSYEQYF.

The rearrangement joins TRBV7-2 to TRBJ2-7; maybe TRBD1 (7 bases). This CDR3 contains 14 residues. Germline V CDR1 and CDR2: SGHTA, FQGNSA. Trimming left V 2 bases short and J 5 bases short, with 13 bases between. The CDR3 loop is CASSLSGGSNEQYF. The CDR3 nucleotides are TGTGCCAGCAGCTTATCAGGGGGGTCCAACGAGCAGTACTTC. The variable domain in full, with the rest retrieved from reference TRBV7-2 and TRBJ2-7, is GAGVSQSPSNKVTEKGKDVELRCDPISGHTALYWYRQSLGQGLEFLIYFQGNSAPDKSGLPSDRFSAERTGGSVSTLTIQRTQQEDSAVYLCASSLSGGSNEQYFGPGTRLTVT.

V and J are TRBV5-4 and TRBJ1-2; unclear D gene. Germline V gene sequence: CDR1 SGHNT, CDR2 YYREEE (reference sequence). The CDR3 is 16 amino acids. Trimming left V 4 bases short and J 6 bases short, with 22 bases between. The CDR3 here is CASSPGQQRSLDGYTF. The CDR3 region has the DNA TGTGCCAGCAGCCCTGGTCAACAACGGAGTCTCGATGGCTACACCTTC.

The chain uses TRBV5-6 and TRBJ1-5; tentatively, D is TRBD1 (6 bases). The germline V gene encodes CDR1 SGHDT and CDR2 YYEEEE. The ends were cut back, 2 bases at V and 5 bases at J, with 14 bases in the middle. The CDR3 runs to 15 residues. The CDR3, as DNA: TGTGCCAGCAGCTTCTCACCAGGGGTTGATCAGCCCCAGCATTTT. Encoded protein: CASSFSPGVDQPQHF.

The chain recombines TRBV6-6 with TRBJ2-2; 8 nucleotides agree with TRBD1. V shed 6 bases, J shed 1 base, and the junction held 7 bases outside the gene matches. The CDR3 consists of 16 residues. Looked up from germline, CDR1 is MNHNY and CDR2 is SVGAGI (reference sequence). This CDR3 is CASRRQTGVNTGELFF. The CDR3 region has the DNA TGTGCCAGCAGACGTCAGACAGGGGTGAACACCGGGGAGCTGTTTTTT.

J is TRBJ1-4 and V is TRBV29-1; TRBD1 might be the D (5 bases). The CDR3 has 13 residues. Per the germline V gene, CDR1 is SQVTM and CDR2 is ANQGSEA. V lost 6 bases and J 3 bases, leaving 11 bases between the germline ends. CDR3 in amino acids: CSVGGVANEKLFF. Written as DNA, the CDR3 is TGCAGCGTCGGGGGGGTAGCTAATGAAAAACTGTTTTTT. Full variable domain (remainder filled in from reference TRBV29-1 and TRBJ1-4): SAVISQKPSRDICQRGTSLTIQCQVDSQVTMMFWYRQQPGQSLTLIATANQGSEATYESGFVIDKFPISRPNLTFSTLTVSNMSPEDSSIYLCSVGGVANEKLFFGSGTQLSVL.

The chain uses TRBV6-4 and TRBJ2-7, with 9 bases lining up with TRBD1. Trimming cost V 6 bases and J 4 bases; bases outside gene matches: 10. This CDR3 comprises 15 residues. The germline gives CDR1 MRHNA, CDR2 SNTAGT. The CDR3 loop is CASREQTGGGYEQYF. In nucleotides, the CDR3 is TGTGCCAGCAGAGAACAGACAGGGGGTGGGTACGAGCAGTACTTC.

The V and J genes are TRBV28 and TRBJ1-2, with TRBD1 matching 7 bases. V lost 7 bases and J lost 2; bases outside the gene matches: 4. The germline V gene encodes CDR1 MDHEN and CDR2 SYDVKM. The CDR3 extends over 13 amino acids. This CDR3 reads CASTGGANYGYTF. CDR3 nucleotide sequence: TGTGCCAGCACAGGGGGTGCAAACTATGGCTACACCTTC.

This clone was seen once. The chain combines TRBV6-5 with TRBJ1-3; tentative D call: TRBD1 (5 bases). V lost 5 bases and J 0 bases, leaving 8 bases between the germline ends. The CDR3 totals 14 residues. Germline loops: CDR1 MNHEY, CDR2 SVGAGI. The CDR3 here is CASSGTYSGNTIYF. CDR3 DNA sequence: TGTGCCAGCAGTGGGACTTACTCTGGAAACACCATATATTTT.

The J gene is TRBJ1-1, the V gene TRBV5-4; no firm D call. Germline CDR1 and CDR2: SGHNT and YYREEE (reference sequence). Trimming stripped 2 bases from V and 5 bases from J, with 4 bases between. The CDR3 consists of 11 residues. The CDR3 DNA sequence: TGTGCCAGCAGCTTAGGAACTGAAGCTTTCTTT. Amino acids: CASSLGTEAFF. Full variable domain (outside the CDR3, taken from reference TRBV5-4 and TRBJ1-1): ETGVTQSPTHLIKTRGQQVTLRCSSQSGHNTVSWYQQALGQGPQFIFQYYREEENGRGNFPPRFSGLQFPNYSSELNVNALELDDSALYLCASSLGTEAFFGQGTRLTVV.